This TCR beta chain was profiled in a study of vaccination and CD4 T cells after COVID-19. Study-level information: Cells were stimulated with overlapping spike peptide pools from SARS-CoV-2, HCoV-NL63, HCoV-OC43 and HCoV-229E.

Treatment denoted: roughly 11-day PBMC culture with coronavirus spike peptide pools or control peptides (ViraFEST assay). Germline-derived CDR1 and CDR2 are WSHSY and SAAADI. The V end lost 4 bases, the J end lost 4 bases, and 11 bases lay between the germline ends. The CDR3 extends over 14 amino acids. Concerning this clonotype: Antigen specificity is unknown.

The Oncomine TCR Beta short-read assay was what sequenced the DNA obtained from cultured CD4+ T cells. It was cultured CD4+ T cells from which genomic DNA was extracted. TCRdb redid the calling of the PCR reads with MiXCR, one entry per CDR3 protein. The sample contains around 13,000 distinct CDR3 sequences, 74% of which appear only once. General study results and limits: Convalescent patients had a median roughly 86% of post-vaccine SARS-CoV-2-reactive clones that were detected only after vaccination, not before it.

The sequence came from a human donor who received a COVID-19 vaccine. The material was CD4+ T cells from blood, cultured in vitro, obtained after SARS-CoV-2 vaccination. J is TRBJ1-5 and V is TRBV10-2; D uncertain. The CDR3 coding sequence is TGCGCCAGCAGTGCAGGCAGGCCTAATCAGCCCCAGCATTTT. Translation gives CASSAGRPNQPQHF.